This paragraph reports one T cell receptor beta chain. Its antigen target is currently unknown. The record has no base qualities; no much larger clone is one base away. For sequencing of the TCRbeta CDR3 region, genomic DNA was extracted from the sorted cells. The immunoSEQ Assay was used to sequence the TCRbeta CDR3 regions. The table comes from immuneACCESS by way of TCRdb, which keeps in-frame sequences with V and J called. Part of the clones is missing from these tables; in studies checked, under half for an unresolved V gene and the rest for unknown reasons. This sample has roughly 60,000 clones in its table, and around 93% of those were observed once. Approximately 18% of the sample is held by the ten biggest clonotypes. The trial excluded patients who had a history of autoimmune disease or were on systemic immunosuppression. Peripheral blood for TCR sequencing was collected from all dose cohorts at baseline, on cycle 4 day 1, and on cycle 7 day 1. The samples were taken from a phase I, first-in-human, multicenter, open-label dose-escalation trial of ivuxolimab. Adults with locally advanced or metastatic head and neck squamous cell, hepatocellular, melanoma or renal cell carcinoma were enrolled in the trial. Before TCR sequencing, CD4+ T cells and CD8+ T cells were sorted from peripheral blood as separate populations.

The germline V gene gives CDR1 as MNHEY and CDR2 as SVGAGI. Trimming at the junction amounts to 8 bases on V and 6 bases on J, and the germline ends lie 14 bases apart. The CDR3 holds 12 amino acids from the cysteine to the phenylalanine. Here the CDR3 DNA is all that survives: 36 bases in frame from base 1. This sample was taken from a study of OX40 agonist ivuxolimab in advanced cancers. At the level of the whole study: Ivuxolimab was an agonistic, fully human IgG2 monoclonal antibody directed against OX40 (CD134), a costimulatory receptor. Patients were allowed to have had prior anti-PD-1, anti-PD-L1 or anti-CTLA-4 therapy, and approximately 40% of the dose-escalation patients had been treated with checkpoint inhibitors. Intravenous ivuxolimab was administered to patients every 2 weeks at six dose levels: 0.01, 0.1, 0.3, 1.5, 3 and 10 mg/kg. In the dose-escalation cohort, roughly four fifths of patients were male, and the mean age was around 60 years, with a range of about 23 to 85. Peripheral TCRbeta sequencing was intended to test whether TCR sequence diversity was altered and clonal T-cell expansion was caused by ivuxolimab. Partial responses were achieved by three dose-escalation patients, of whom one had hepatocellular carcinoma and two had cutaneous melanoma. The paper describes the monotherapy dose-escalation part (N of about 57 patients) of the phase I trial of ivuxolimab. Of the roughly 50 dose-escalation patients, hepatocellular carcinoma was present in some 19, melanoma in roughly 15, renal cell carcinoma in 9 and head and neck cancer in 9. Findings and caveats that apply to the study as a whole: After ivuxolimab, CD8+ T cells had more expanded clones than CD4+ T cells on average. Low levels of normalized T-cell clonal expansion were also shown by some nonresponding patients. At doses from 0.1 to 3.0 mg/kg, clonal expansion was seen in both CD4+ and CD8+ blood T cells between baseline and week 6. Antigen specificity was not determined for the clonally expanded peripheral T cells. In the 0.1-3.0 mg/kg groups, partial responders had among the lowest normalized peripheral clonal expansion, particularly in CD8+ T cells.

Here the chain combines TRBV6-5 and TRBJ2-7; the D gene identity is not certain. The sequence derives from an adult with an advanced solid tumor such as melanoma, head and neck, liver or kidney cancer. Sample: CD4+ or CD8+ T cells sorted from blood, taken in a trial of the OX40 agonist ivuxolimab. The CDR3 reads CASGATILEQYF. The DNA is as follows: TGTGCCAGCGGAGCGACCATTCTCGAGCAGTACTTC.